These T cell receptor beta chains were read from a single sample in a study of blood T cell repertoires in COVID-19. The repertoire was sequenced with immunoSEQ multiplex PCR; TCRdb's copy has only in-frame clones and lacks some. The sample contains some 75,000 clones, approximately 80% of which appear only once. The sample was peripheral blood. These receptors all stem from a man aged 50 to 60 with COVID-19, enrolled during active disease. CDR3s include the opening cysteine and the closing phenylalanine or tryptophan. A D gene is named only where the DNA matches it firmly. Clone size, where shown, is once, few, many, or a class for clones that have expanded.

TRBV11-2	TRBJ2-7	NA	NA	16	CASSLRVGGSTYEQYF	TGTGCCAGCAGCTTAAGGGTTGGGGGGAGTACCTACGAGCAGTACTTC
TRBV3-1/TRBV3-2	TRBJ2-5	NA	NA	16	CASSQIGTPARQTQYF	TGTGCCAGCAGCCAGATTGGGACACCCGCGAGGCAGACCCAGTACTTC
TRBV6-4	TRBJ2-1	NA	NA	16	CASSSLGTLSYNEQFF	TGTGCCAGCAGTTCCCTAGGGACACTTTCCTACAATGAGCAGTTCTTC
TRBV14	TRBJ2-1	NA	NA	13	CASSQVLDNEQFF	TGTGCCAGCAGCCAAGTTCTAGACAATGAGCAGTTCTTC
TRBV4-2	TRBJ1-4	NA	TRBD1	18	CASSRADDRDGTNEKLFF	TGTGCCAGCAGCCGCGCTGACGACAGGGATGGAACTAATGAAAAACTGTTTTTT
TRBV6-4	TRBJ2-3	few	NA	14	CASSDSGGTDTQYF	TGTGCCAGCAGTGACTCGGGAGGCACAGATACGCAGTATTTT
TRBV15	TRBJ1-4	NA	TRBD1	16	CATSRDRRGRDEKLFF	TGTGCCACCAGCAGAGATCGCAGGGGGCGCGATGAAAAACTGTTTTTT
TRBV3-1/TRBV3-2	TRBJ1-2	NA	NA	14	CASSQDPGRGGYTF	TGTGCCAGCAGCCAAGATCCGGGCCGGGGTGGCTACACCTTC
TRBV25-1	TRBJ2-7	few	NA	14	CASSDEGLFYEQYF	TGTGCCAGCAGCGACGAGGGCCTTTTTTACGAGCAGTACTTC
TRBV7-9	TRBJ1-4	NA	NA	15	CASSPRGGAPGKLFF	TGTGCCAGCAGCCCACGGGGGGGCGCGCCCGGAAAACTGTTTTTT
TRBV19	TRBJ2-1	NA	NA	12	CASSTQTTEQFF	TGTGCCAGTAGTACCCAGACTACTGAGCAGTTCTTC
TRBV18	TRBJ1-1	NA	NA	14	CASSPTSGYTEAFF	TGTGCCAGCTCACCAACCTCAGGTTACACTGAAGCTTTCTTT
TRBV10-2	TRBJ2-2	once	TRBD2	13	CASRASGSWELFF	TGCGCCAGCAGGGCTAGCGGGAGTTGGGAGCTGTTTTTT
TRBV2	TRBJ2-3	NA	NA	14	CASSRGRGTDTQYF	TGTGCCAGCAGTAGGGGTCGTGGCACAGATACGCAGTATTTT
TRBV5-6	TRBJ1-1	NA	NA	13	CASSLKLNTEAFF	TGTGCCAGCAGCTTGAAGCTGAACACTGAAGCTTTCTTT
TRBV5-1	TRBJ2-5	NA	TRBD1	12	CASSLQGETQYF	TGCGCCAGCAGCTTACAGGGGGAGACCCAGTACTTC
TRBV24-1	TRBJ2-1	NA	TRBD2	16	CATSEQLAGSYNEQFF	TGTGCCACCAGTGAACAACTAGCGGGCTCCTACAATGAGCAGTTCTTC
TRBV6-5	TRBJ2-7	few	NA	12	CASLPGVYEQYF	TGTGCCAGCCTACCGGGAGTCTACGAGCAGTACTTC
TRBV28	TRBJ2-7	NA	TRBD1	14	CASSWGQFPYEQYF	TGTGCCAGCAGCTGGGGACAGTTCCCCTACGAGCAGTACTTC
TRBV30	TRBJ2-7	NA	TRBD2	14	CAFMGGSGDYEQYF	TGTGCCTTCATGGGGGGTAGCGGGGACTACGAGCAGTACTTC
TRBV24-1	TRBJ1-4	NA	NA	15	CATSEPTVGGEKLFF	TGTGCCACCAGTGAGCCGACAGTGGGTGGGGAAAAACTGTTTTTT
TRBV5-1	TRBJ1-3	NA	TRBD1	16	CASSRDIQGQGNTIYF	TGCGCCAGCAGCAGAGACATACAGGGGCAAGGAAACACCATATATTTT
TRBV5-5	TRBJ1-2	few	NA	15	CASSLGEAVYYGYTF	TGTGCCAGCAGCTTAGGGGAGGCGGTGTACTATGGCTACACCTTC
TRBV7-9	TRBJ1-3	few	NA	16	CASSLASTGFGNTIYF	TGTGCCAGCAGCTTAGCCTCCACGGGGTTCGGAAACACCATATATTTT
TRBV10-3	TRBJ1-1	NA	NA	14	CAICLDSLNTEAFF	TGTGCCATCTGCCTGGACAGCCTGAACACTGAAGCTTTCTTT
TRBV19	TRBJ1-1	NA	NA	13	CASSIGSGTEAFF	TGTGCCAGTAGTATCGGGTCGGGCACTGAAGCTTTCTTT
TRBV30	TRBJ1-1	NA	NA	11	CAWAGFTEAFF	TGTGCCTGGGCAGGGTTTACCGAAGCTTTCTTT
TRBV2	TRBJ2-5	NA	TRBD2	16	CASSEGRSGRQETQYF	TGTGCCAGCAGTGAAGGGCGTAGCGGGAGGCAAGAGACCCAGTACTTC
TRBV29-1	TRBJ2-7	NA	NA	12	CSGGDIGYEQYF	TGCAGCGGTGGGGACATAGGATACGAGCAGTACTTC
TRBV29-1	TRBJ1-2	many	TRBD1	13	CSVTGRRNYGYTF	TGCAGCGTGACAGGGAGAAGGAACTATGGCTACACCTTC
TRBV28	TRBJ1-1	NA	TRBD1	16	CASRSTGGRGGTEAFF	TGTGCCAGCAGATCGACAGGGGGCAGAGGGGGCACTGAAGCTTTCTTT
TRBV28	TRBJ1-1	NA	NA	15	CASSSLSRMNTEAFF	TGTGCCAGCAGCTCCTTGAGCAGGATGAACACTGAAGCTTTCTTT
TRBV6-1	TRBJ2-7	NA	TRBD2	15	CASSEGAGGPREQYF	TGTGCCAGCAGTGAGGGGGCGGGAGGGCCGAGGGAGCAGTACTTC